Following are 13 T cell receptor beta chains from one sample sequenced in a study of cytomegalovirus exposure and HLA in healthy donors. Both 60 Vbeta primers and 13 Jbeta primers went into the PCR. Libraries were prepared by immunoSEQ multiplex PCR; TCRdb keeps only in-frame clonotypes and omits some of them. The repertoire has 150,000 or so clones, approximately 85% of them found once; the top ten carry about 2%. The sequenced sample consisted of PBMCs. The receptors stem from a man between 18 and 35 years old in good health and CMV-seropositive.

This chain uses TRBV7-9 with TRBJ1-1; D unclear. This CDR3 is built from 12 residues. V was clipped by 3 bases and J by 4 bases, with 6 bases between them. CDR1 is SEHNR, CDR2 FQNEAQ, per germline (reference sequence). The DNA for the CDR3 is TGTGCCAGCAGCTTGGGCACCACTGAAGCTTTCTTT. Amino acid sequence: CASSLGTTEAFF.

The CDR3 here is CASSFRLAASYNEQFF. The CDR3 nucleotides are TGTGCCAGCAGCTTCAGACTAGCCGCCTCCTACAATGAGCAGTTCTTC. This chain uses TRBV7-7 with TRBJ2-1, with TRBD2 matching 7 bases. CDR1 is SSHAT, CDR2 FNYEAQ, per germline (reference sequence). The CDR3 runs 16 residues. The V gene end was trimmed by 3 bases and the J gene end by 0 bases; junction bases not matched to a gene: 5.

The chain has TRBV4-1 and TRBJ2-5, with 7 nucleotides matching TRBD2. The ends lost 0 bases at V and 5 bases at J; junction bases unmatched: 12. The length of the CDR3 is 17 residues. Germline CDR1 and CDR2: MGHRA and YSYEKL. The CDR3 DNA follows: TGCGCCAGCAGCCAAGATCCGGGCGGGGGTGTCTTCGAGACCCAGTACTTC. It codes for CASSQDPGGGVFETQYF.

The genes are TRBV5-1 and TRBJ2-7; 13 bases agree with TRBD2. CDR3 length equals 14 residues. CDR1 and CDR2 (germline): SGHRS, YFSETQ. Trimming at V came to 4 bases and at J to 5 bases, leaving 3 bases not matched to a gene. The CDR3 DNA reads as TGCGCCAGCAGCAAGACTAGCGGGGGGCACGAGCAGTACTTC. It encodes CASSKTSGGHEQYF.

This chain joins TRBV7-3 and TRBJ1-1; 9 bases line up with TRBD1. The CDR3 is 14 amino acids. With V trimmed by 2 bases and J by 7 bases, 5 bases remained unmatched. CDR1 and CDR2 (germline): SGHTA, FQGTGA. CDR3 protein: CASSLGQGIIEAFF. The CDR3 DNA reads TGTGCCAGCAGCTTAGGACAGGGGATAATTGAAGCTTTCTTT.

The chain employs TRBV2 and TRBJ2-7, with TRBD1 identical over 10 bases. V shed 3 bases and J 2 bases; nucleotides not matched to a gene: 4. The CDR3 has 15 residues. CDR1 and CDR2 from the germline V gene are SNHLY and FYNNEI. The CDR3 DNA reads TGTGCCAGCAGTGAGGACAGGGGGGGGACCTACGAGCAGTACTTC. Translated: CASSEDRGGTYEQYF.

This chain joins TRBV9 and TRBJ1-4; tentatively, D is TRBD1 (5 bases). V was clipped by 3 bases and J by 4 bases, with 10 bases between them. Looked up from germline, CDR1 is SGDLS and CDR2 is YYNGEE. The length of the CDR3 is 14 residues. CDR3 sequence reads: CASSAPGVNEKLFF. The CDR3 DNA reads TGTGCCAGCAGCGCGCCGGGGGTTAATGAAAAACTGTTTTTT.

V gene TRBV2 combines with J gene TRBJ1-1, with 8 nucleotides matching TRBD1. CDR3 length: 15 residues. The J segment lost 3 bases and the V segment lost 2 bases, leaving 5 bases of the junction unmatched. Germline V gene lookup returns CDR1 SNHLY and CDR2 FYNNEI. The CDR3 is CASSERTGYYTEAFF. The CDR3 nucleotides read TGTGCCAGCAGTGAAAGGACAGGGTATTACACTGAAGCTTTCTTT.

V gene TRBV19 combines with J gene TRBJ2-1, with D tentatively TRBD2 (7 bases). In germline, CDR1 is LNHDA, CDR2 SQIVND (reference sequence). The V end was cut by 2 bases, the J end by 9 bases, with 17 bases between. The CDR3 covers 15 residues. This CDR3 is CASSIIGTGGTEQFF. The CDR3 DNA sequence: TGTGCCAGTAGTATAATAGGAACGGGGGGCACTGAGCAGTTCTTC. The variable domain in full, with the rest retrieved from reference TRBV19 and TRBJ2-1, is DGGITQSPKYLFRKEGQNVTLSCEQNLNHDAMYWYRQDPGQGLRLIYYSQIVNDFQKGDIAEGYSVSREKKESFPLTVTSAQKNPTAFYLCASSIIGTGGTEQFFGPGTRLTVL.

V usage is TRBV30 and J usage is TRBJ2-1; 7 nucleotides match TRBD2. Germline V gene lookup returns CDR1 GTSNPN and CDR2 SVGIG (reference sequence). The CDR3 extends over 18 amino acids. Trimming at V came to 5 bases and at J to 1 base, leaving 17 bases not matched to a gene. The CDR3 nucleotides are TGTGCCTGGCCCCCCGGGACTAACCCGTCCCGTTCCTACAATGAGCAGTTCTTC. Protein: CAWPPGTNPSRSYNEQFF. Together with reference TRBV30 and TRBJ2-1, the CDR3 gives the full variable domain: SQTIHQWPATLVQPVGSPLSLECTVEGTSNPNLYWYRQAAGRGLQLLFYSVGIGQISSEVPQNLSASRPQDRQFILSSKKLLLSDSGFYLCAWPPGTNPSRSYNEQFFGPGTRLTVL.

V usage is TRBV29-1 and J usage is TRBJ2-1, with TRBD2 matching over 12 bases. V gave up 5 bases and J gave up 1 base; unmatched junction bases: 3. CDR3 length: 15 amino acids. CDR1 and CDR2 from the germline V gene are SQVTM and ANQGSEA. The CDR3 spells CSVSTSGGSYNEQFF. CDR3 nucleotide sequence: TGCAGCGTTTCTACTAGCGGGGGGTCCTACAATGAGCAGTTCTTC.

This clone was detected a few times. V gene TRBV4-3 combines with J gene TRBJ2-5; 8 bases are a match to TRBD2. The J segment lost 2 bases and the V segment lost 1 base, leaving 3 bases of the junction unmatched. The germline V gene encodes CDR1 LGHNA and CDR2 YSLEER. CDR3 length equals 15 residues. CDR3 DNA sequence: TGCGCCAGCAGCCAAGGGACTAGCCCTCAAGAGACCCAGTACTTC. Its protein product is CASSQGTSPQETQYF.

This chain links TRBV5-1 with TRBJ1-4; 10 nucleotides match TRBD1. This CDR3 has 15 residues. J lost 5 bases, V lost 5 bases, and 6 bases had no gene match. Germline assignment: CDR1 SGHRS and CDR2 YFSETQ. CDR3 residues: CASSSPGQGNEKLFF. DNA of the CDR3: TGCGCCAGCAGTTCTCCGGGACAGGGGAATGAAAAACTGTTTTTT.